These 17 T cell receptor beta chains came from one sample sequenced in a study of identical twins. TCRdb re-called the 5' RACE reads through MiXCR, storing one row per CDR3 protein. This table holds around 500,000 distinct CDR3 sequences, approximately 15% found once. These same records also appear under a second study, on yellow fever vaccine responses in identical twins.

The sample was CD4+ T cells sorted from blood. The source is a woman aged 18-35 years in good health.

The genes are TRBV28 and TRBJ2-4; 8 positions agree with TRBD2. CDR1 and CDR2 (germline): MDHEN, SYDVKM. The CDR3 is 18 amino acids. Unmatched junction bases numbered 12, after V lost 4 bases and J lost 1 base. DNA of the CDR3: TGTGCCAGCAGTTCCTCCGGCGGGAGGCAGGGGGCCAAAAACATTCAGTACTTC. Its protein is CASSSSGGRQGAKNIQYF.

The genes are TRBV7-6 and TRBJ1-5; 7 nucleotides match TRBD1. Germline V gene lookup returns CDR1 SGHVS and CDR2 FNYEAQ. The CDR3 extends over 15 amino acids. Trimming removed 1 base from V and 7 bases from J; junction bases left unmatched: 7. The CDR3 DNA is TGTGCCAGCAGCTTAGTAGGGTTAGGGGGCCAGCCCCAGCATTTT. Translating it yields CASSLVGLGGQPQHF. The full variable domain, in which reference TRBV7-6 and TRBJ1-5 provide the parts outside the CDR3, is GAGVSQSPRYKVTKRGQDVALRCDPISGHVSLYWYRQALGQGPEFLTYFNYEAQQDKSGLPNDRFSAERPEGSISTLTIQRTEQRDSAMYRCASSLVGLGGQPQHFGDGTRLSIL.

This chain links TRBV5-1 with TRBJ2-7, with 10 bases fitting TRBD2. The V and J ends lost 7 bases and 3 bases, in that order; junction bases with no gene match: 4. This CDR3 comprises 13 residues. Germline V gene sequence: CDR1 SGHRS, CDR2 YFSETQ. The CDR3 region is CASQREGLYEQYF. DNA for the CDR3: TGCGCCAGCCAGCGGGAGGGCCTCTACGAGCAGTACTTC. The variable domain in full, with the rest retrieved from reference TRBV5-1 and TRBJ2-7, is KAGVTQTPRYLIKTRGQQVTLSCSPISGHRSVSWYQQTPGQGLQFLFEYFSETQRNKGNFPGRFSGRQFSNSRSEMNVSTLELGDSALYLCASQREGLYEQYFGPGTRLTVT.

This chain connects TRBV9 to TRBJ2-1; 12 nucleotides agree with TRBD2. V shed 0 bases and J 8 bases; nucleotides not matched to a gene: 3. Germline V gene data show CDR1 as SGDLS and CDR2 as YYNGEE. The CDR3 length is 15 residues. The CDR3 coding sequence is TGTGCCAGCAGCGTAGCTAGCGGGAGGGGCGATGAGCAGTTCTTC. Its protein is CASSVASGRGDEQFF.

Worth noting for this clonotype: Possible read error: a much larger clone is one base away. The chain couples TRBV20-1 to TRBJ2-2; 10 bases map to TRBD2. This CDR3 is 16 amino acids long. CDR1 and CDR2 from the germline V gene are DFQATT and SNEGSKA (reference sequence). The CDR3 sequence: CCARALASGGTGELFF. The CDR3 nucleotides are TGCTGTGCTAGAGCTTTGGCTAGCGGGGGCACCGGGGAGCTGTTTTTT.

Comment on this clonotype: A junction boundary mismatches the germline segment, possibly from a read error. V usage is TRBV7-2 and J usage is TRBJ2-1; TRBD2 matches 13 bases. The germline V gene encodes CDR1 SGHTA and CDR2 FQGNSA. This CDR3 has 19 residues. CDR3 protein: CASSLTRLAGGPSHNEQFF. CDR3 in DNA: TGTGCCAGCAGCTTAACGAGACTAGCGGGGGGCCCCTCCCACAATGAGCAGTTCTTC.

The V call is TRBV20-1, the J call TRBJ2-7; D possibly corresponds to TRBD1 (5 bases). The CDR3 is 13 amino acids. Germline CDR1 and CDR2: DFQATT and SNEGSKA (reference sequence). V dropped 6 bases and J dropped 2 bases, with 14 bases sitting between them. CDR3 nucleotides: TGCAGTGCGGGCGGACAAAAAACCTACGAGCAGTACTTC. This gives the protein CSAGGQKTYEQYF.

This clonotype was counted at least ten times. This rearrangement joins TRBV20-1 to TRBJ2-7, with TRBD2 identical over 10 bases. The CDR3 is 13 amino acids. CDR1 is DFQATT, CDR2 SNEGSKA, per germline (reference sequence). V trimming: 3 bases; J trimming: 4 bases; junction bases outside the gene matches: 3. The DNA for the CDR3 is TGCAGTGCTAGCCTAGCGGGAGCTTACGAGCAGTACTTC. This encodes CSASLAGAYEQYF.

The chain carries TRBV3-1 and TRBJ2-7, with 10 positions matching TRBD2. The V and J ends lost 4 bases and 7 bases, in that order; junction bases with no gene match: 7. The CDR3 is 14 residues long. The germline V gene encodes CDR1 LGHDT and CDR2 YNNKEL (reference sequence). The CDR3 coding sequence is TGTGCCAGCAGCCCTCTAGCGGGGGCAGGAGAGCAGTACTTC. This codes for CASSPLAGAGEQYF.

The V call is TRBV5-1, the J call TRBJ2-7; TRBD2 agrees at 12 bases. The CDR3 totals 16 residues. V lost 4 bases, J lost 5 bases, and 10 bases stayed unmatched. Germline CDR1 and CDR2: SGHRS and YFSETQ. The CDR3 reads CASSPGSSGGADEQYF. The CDR3 DNA reads TGCGCCAGCAGCCCGGGCTCTAGCGGGGGGGCCGACGAGCAGTACTTC.

This clonotype has more than one count but fewer than ten. V gene TRBV7-2 combines with J gene TRBJ1-1; D call uncertain. Germline values: CDR1 SGHTA, CDR2 FQGNSA. CDR3 length: 14 residues. V was pared by 5 bases and J by 1 base, with 11 bases between. Here the CDR3 DNA reads TGTGCCAGCAGCAAAGGGTGGCCGAACACTGAAGCTTTCTTT. Translated: CASSKGWPNTEAFF.

This clonotype showed up many times. The gene calls are TRBV12-3 or TRBV12-4 and TRBJ2-2; the match to TRBD1 covers 9 bases. The CDR3 totals 16 residues. Trimming at V came to 4 bases and at J to 3 bases, leaving 6 bases not matched to a gene. CDR3 loop: CASSSQGALDTGELFF. The CDR3 coding sequence is TGTGCCAGCAGTTCACAGGGGGCTTTGGACACCGGGGAGCTGTTTTTT.

The chain joins TRBV12-3 or TRBV12-4 to TRBJ2-1; TRBD2 agrees at 14 bases. This CDR3 contains 16 residues. V shed 7 bases, J shed 7 bases, and the junction held 9 bases outside the gene matches. CDR3 in DNA: TGTGCCAGCAATAAACCGGGACTAGCGGGAGTAAATGAGCAGTTCTTC. It specifies CASNKPGLAGVNEQFF.

This clonotype was detected a few times. The genes are TRBV2 and TRBJ2-7; possible D gene TRBD2, 5 bases. Germline-derived CDR1 and CDR2 are SNHLY and FYNNEI. This CDR3 is built from 14 residues. V was trimmed by 4 bases and J by 0 bases, leaving 10 bases between them. CDR3 amino acids: CASSGSVGSYEQYF. CDR3 nucleotide sequence: TGTGCCAGCAGTGGTAGCGTTGGCTCCTACGAGCAGTACTTC.

The chain has TRBV5-1 and TRBJ1-6; D might be TRBD1 (5 bases). With 4 bases removed from V and 10 bases from J, the gap between germline ends came to 18 bases. Germline CDR1 and CDR2: SGHRS and YFSETQ. The CDR3 contains 15 residues. The CDR3 DNA reads TGCGCCAGCAGCCTGGACGGAGGGGTTGAATCACCCCTCCACTTT. It yields the protein CASSLDGGVESPLHF. Full variable domain (rest looked up from reference TRBV5-1 and TRBJ1-6): KAGVTQTPRYLIKTRGQQVTLSCSPISGHRSVSWYQQTPGQGLQFLFEYFSETQRNKGNFPGRFSGRQFSNSRSEMNVSTLELGDSALYLCASSLDGGVESPLHFGNGTRLTVT.

The sample holds a few counts of this clonotype. The chain employs TRBV7-2 and TRBJ2-1; tentatively, D is TRBD1 or TRBD2 (5 bases each). V was trimmed by 0 bases and J by 10 bases, leaving 10 bases between them. The CDR3 runs 13 residues. The germline V gene has CDR1 SGHTA and CDR2 FQGNSA. Here the CDR3 DNA reads TGTGCCAGCAGCTTAGCTGTTTGGGGGGAGCAGTTCTTC. Translation: CASSLAVWGEQFF.

This clonotype occurred many times. The chain uses TRBV12-3 or TRBV12-4 and TRBJ1-6, with 10 bases matching TRBD1. CDR3 size: 15 residues. V gave up 6 bases and J gave up 8 bases; unmatched junction bases: 7. CDR3 DNA sequence: TGTGCCAGCAGCCCCAGGGGGACAGGGGATTCACCCCTCCACTTT. Translating gives CASSPRGTGDSPLHF.